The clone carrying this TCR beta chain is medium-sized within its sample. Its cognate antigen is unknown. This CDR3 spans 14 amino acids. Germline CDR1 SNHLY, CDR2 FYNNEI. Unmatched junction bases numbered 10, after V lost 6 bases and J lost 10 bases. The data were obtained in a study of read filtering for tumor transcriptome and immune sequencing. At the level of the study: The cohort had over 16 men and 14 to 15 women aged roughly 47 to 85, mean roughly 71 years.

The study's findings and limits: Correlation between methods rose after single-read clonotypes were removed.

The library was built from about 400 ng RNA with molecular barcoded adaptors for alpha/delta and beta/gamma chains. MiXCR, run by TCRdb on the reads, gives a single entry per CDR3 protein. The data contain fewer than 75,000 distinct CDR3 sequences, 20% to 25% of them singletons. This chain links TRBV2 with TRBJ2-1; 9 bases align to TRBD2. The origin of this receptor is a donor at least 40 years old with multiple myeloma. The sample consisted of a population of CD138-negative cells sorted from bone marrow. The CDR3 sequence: CASRWAGGRSEQFF. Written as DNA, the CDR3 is TGTGCCAGCAGATGGGCGGGGGGGCGCTCGGAGCAGTTCTTC. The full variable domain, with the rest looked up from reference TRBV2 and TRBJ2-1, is EPEVTQTPSHQVTQMGQEVILRCVPISNHLYFYWYRQILGQKVEFLVSFYNNEISEKSEIFDDQFSVERPDGSNFTLKIRSTKLEDSAMYFCASRWAGGRSEQFFGPGTRLTVL.